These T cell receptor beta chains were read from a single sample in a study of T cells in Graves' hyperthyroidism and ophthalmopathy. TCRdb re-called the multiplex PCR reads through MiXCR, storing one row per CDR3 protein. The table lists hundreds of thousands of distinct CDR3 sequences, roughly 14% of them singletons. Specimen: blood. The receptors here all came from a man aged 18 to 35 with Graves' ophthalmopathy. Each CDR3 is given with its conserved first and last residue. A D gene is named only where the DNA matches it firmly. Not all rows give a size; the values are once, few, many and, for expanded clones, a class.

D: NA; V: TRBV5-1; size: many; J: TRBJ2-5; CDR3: CASSLLGLYQETQYF; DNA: TGCGCCAGCAGCTTACTAGGCTTGTACCAAGAGACCCAGTACTTC
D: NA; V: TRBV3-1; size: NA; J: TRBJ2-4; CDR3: CASSQDWGAKTIQYF; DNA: TGTGCCAGCAGCCAAGATTGGGGCGCCAAAACCATTCAGTACTTC
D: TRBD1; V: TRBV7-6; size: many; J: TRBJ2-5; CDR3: CASSLRTGTVQETQYF; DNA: TGTGCCAGCAGCTTAAGAACGGGGACAGTCCAAGAGACCCAGTACTTC
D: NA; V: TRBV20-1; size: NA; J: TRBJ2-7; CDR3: CSARQARVEQYF; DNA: TGCAGTGCTAGACAGGCACGGGTCGAGCAGTACTTC
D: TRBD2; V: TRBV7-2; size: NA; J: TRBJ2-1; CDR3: CASSPSVAGGRNEQFF; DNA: TGTGCCAGCAGTCCCTCGGTAGCGGGAGGTAGGAATGAGCAGTTCTTC
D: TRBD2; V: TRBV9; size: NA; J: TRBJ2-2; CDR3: CASSVLAGGGEELFF; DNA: TGTGCCAGCAGCGTACTCGCAGGTGGGGGGGAGGAGCTGTTTTTT
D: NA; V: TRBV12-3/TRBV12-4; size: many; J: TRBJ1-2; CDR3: CASSLRQGGTYGYTF; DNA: TGTGCCAGCAGTCTTCGACAAGGAGGGACCTATGGCTACACCTTC
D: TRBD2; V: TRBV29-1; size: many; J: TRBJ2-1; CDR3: CSVTGTSVNEQFF; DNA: TGCAGCGTTACCGGGACTAGCGTCAATGAGCAGTTCTTC
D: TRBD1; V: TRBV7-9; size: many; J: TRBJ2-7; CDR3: CASTKGGHSSYEQYF; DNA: TGTGCCAGCACAAAAGGGGGCCACAGCTCCTACGAGCAGTACTTC
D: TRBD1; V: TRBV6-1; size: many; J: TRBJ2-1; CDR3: CASSLRDREGNEQFF; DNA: TGTGCCAGCAGTCTCCGGGACAGGGAGGGCAATGAGCAGTTCTTC
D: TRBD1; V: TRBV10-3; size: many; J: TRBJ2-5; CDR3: CAISARGPETQYF; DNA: TGTGCCATCAGTGCAAGGGGGCCGGAGACCCAGTACTTC
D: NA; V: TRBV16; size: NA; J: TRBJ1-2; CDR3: CASRDSSLPSGYGYTF; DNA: TGTGCCAGCAGGGACAGTTCCCTCCCTAGTGGCTATGGCTACACCTTC
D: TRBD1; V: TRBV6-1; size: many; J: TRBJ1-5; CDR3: CASRSGQGAREPQHF; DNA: TGTGCCAGCAGATCAGGACAGGGCGCCCGGGAGCCCCAGCATTTT
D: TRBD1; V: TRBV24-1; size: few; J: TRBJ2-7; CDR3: CATSPGTGGYEQYF; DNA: TGTGCCACATCCCCCGGGACAGGGGGCTACGAGCAGTACTTC
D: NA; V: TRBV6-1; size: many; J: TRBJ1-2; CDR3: CASSLGTLYGYTF; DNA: TGTGCCAGCAGTTTGGGGACGCTCTATGGCTACACCTTC
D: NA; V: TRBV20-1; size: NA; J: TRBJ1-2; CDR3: CSARDQDKAYTF; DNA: TGCAGTGCTAGAGATCAGGACAAAGCCTACACCTTC
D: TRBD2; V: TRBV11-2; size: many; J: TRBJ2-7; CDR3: CASSISGGSYEQYF; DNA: TGTGCCAGCAGCATTAGCGGGGGGAGCTACGAGCAGTACTTC
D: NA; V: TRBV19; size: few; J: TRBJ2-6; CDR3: CASSPAGGGPGANVLTF; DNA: TGTGCCAGTAGTCCAGCAGGAGGAGGGCCAGGGGCCAACGTCCTGACTTTC
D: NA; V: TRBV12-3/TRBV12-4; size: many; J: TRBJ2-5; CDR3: CASRRRRQETQYF; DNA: TGTGCCAGCAGACGACGCCGGCAAGAGACCCAGTACTTC
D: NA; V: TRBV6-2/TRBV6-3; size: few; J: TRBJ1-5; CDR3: CASSYSSSFHSNQPQHF; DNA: TGTGCCAGCAGTTACTCGAGTAGTTTCCATAGCAATCAGCCCCAGCATTTT
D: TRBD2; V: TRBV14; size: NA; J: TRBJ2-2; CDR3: CASSQGLAGGLTGELFF; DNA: TGTGCCAGCAGCCAAGGACTAGCGGGGGGCCTCACCGGGGAGCTGTTTTTT
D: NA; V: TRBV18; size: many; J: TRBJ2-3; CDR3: CASSPNFKASTDTQYF; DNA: TGTGCCAGCTCACCAAACTTCAAGGCCTCCACAGATACGCAGTATTTT
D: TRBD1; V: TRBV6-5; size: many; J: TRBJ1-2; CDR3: CASSYFGQGDGYTF; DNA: TGTGCCAGCAGTTACTTCGGACAGGGCGATGGCTACACCTTC
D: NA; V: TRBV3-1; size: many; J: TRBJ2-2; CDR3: CASSQRAGDTGELFF; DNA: TGTGCCAGCAGCCAGAGAGCGGGCGACACCGGGGAGCTGTTTTTT
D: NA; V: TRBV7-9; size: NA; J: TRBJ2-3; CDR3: CASSRAPGPADTQYF; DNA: TGTGCCAGCAGCCGAGCTCCGGGTCCCGCAGATACGCAGTATTTT
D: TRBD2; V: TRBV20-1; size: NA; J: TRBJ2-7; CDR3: CSASPSGRGVYEQYF; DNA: TGCAGTGCTAGCCCTAGCGGGAGGGGGGTCTACGAGCAGTACTTC
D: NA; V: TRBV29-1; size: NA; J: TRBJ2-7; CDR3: CSLRLAREQYF; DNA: TGCAGCTTGAGGCTAGCGAGGGAGCAGTACTTC
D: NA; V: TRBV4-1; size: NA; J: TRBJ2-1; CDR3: CASSQGHGVILEQFF; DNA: TGCGCCAGCAGCCAAGGTCATGGAGTGATATTAGAGCAGTTCTTC
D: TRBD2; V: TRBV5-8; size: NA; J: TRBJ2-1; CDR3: CASSPVGLAGGQGFF; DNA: TGTGCCAGCAGCCCGGTGGGACTAGCGGGGGGCCAAGGTTTCTTC
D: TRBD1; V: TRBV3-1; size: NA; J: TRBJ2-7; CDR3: CASSQPPGQEAYEQYF; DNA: TGTGCCAGCAGCCAACCACCGGGACAGGAGGCCTACGAGCAGTACTTC
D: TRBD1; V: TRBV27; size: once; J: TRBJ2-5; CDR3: CASSLRTGGKETQYF; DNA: TGTGCCAGCAGTCTCCGGACAGGGGGCAAAGAGACCCAGTACTTC
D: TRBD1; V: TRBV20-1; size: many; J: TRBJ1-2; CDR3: CSAQGANGYTF; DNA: TGCAGTGCTCAGGGGGCCAATGGCTACACCTTC
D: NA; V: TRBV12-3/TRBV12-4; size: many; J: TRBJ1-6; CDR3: CASSLGGYNSPLHF; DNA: TGTGCCAGCAGTTTAGGGGGTTATAATTCACCCCTCCACTTT
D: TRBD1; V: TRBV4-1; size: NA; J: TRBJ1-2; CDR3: CASSPVGTGGHYGYTF; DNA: TGCGCCAGCAGCCCAGTAGGGACAGGGGGCCACTATGGCTACACCTTC
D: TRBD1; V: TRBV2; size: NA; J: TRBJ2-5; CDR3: CASTGETGGGETQYF; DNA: TGTGCCAGCACGGGGGAGACAGGGGGCGGGGAGACCCAGTACTTC
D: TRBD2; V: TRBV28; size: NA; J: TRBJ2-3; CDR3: CASSLSYRGGGSTDTQYF; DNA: TGTGCCAGCAGTTTATCTTACCGGGGGGGCGGATCCACAGATACGCAGTATTTT
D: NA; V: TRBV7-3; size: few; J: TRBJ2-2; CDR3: CASSLLSGANTGELFF; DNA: TGTGCCAGCAGCCTTCTTAGCGGTGCGAACACCGGGGAGCTGTTTTTT
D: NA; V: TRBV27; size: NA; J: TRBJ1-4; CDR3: CASSRRGGDRINEKLFF; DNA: TGTGCCAGCAGTCGCCGGGGGGGTGACAGGATTAATGAAAAACTGTTTTTT
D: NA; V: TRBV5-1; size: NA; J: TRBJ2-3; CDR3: CASSLGLGGFTDTQYF; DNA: TGCGCCAGCAGCTTGGGCCTCGGCGGGTTCACAGATACGCAGTATTTT
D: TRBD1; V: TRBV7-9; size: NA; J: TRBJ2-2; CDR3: CASSFGQGAIGELFF; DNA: TGTGCCAGCAGCTTTGGACAGGGGGCAATCGGGGAGCTGTTTTTT
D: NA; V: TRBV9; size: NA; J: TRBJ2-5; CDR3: CASSVLDSQETQYF; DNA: TGTGCCAGCAGCGTGCTGGACTCCCAAGAGACCCAGTACTTC
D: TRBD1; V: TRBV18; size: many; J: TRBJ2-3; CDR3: CASSPGQGEGDTQYF; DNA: TGTGCCAGCTCACCCGGACAGGGGGAAGGAGATACGCAGTATTTT
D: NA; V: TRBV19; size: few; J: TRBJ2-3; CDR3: CASSMPIDGGWTDTQYF; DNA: TGTGCCAGTAGTATGCCTATTGACGGGGGTTGGACAGATACGCAGTATTTT
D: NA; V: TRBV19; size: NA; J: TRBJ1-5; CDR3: CASSSAVWNQPQHF; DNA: TGTGCCAGTTCAAGCGCGGTTTGGAATCAGCCCCAGCATTTT
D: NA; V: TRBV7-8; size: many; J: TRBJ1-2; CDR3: CASSLGRVDYGYTF; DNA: TGTGCCAGCAGCTTGGGCAGGGTAGACTATGGCTACACCTTC
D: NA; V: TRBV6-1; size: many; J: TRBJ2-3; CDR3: CASSPTGDTQYF; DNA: TGTGCCAGCAGTCCAACGGGAGATACGCAGTATTTT
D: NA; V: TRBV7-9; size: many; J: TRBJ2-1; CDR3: CASSSIRGNEQFF; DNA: TGTGCCAGCAGCTCGATAAGGGGAAATGAGCAGTTCTTC
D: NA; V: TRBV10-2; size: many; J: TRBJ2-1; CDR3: CASSEGLAQGFEQFF; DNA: TGCGCCAGCAGTGAGGGGCTAGCGCAGGGGTTTGAGCAGTTCTTC
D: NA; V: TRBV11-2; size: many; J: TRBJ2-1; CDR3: CASSLFFGQYNEQFF; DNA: TGTGCCAGCAGCTTATTTTTCGGACAATACAATGAGCAGTTCTTC
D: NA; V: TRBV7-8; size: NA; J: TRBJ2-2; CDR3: CASSLGTLGGENTGELFF; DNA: TGTGCCAGCAGCTTAGGGACCCTCGGTGGGGAGAACACCGGGGAGCTGTTTTTT
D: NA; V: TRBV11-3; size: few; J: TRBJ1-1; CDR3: CASSLVPRGRYTEAFF; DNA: TGTGCCAGCAGCTTAGTCCCCAGAGGGAGGTACACTGAAGCTTTCTTT
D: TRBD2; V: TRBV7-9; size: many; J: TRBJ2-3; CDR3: CASSRAGGGTDTQYF; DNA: TGTGCCAGCAGCCGAGCGGGAGGGGGCACAGATACGCAGTATTTT
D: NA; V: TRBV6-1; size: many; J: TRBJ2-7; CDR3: CASTTITMRGYSYEQYF; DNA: TGTGCCAGCACCACCATAACGATGAGGGGTTACTCCTACGAGCAGTACTTC
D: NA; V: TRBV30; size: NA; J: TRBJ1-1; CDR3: CAWSVLRSEGTEAFF; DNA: TGTGCCTGGAGTGTACTGAGGAGTGAGGGCACTGAAGCTTTCTTT
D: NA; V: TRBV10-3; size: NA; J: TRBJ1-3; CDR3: CAISNSGNTIYF; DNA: TGTGCCATCAGTAACTCTGGAAACACCATATATTTT